This is a list of T cell receptor beta chains from one sample in a study of cytotoxic CD8 clonotypes in ibrutinib-treated CLL. The protocol was immunoSEQ multiplex PCR, while the TCRdb copy is restricted to in-frame clones and leaves out a portion. The sample lists 55,000 to 80,000 clones, about nine tenths occurring once. Material: PBMCs, obtained after 12 months of ibrutinib treatment. The receptor source for this set is a human donor with chronic lymphocytic leukemia. Each CDR3 is given with its conserved first and last residue. The order of the fields is D gene, V gene, J gene, clone size, CDR3 protein, CDR3 DNA. The D gene is left open where the match is weak. Expanded clones are given a class, and other clones once, few, many or no size at all.

>-|TRBV6-6|TRBJ1-1|few
CASSPEWTTEAFF
TGTGCCAGCAGCCCCGAATGGACCACTGAAGCTTTCTTT
>TRBD2|TRBV11-3|TRBJ2-3|-
CASRHLLSGLAGTDTQYF
TGTGCCAGCAGACACCTGCTATCGGGACTAGCGGGCACAGATACGCAGTATTTT
>-|TRBV4-2|TRBJ1-2|few
CASSQGEGPGYTF
TGTGCCAGCAGCCAAGGGGAAGGGCCAGGCTACACCTTC
>-|TRBV5-6|TRBJ2-3|-
CASSLLLAGTDTQYF
TGTGCCAGCAGCTTGTTGTTAGCGGGCACAGATACGCAGTATTTT
>-|TRBV13|TRBJ2-7|-
CASSSNGAGVNYEQYF
TGTGCCAGCAGCTCTAATGGTGCCGGAGTGAACTACGAGCAGTACTTC
>TRBD1|TRBV27|TRBJ2-2|once
CASSLSTGGASGELFF
TGTGCCAGCAGTTTATCGACAGGGGGCGCGTCCGGGGAGCTGTTTTTT
>TRBD1|TRBV11-2|TRBJ2-3|-
CASSFSDRDIDTQYF
TGTGCCAGCAGCTTTTCGGACAGGGATATAGATACGCAGTATTTT
>TRBD2|TRBV9|TRBJ2-5|-
CASSFTSGEETQYF
TGTGCCAGCAGCTTCACTAGCGGGGAAGAGACCCAGTACTTC
>-|TRBV19|TRBJ2-1|-
CATQDYNEQFF
TGTGCCACTCAAGACTACAATGAGCAGTTCTTC
>TRBD1|TRBV9|TRBJ2-7|-
CASSESHGTDSYEQYF
TGTGCCAGCAGCGAGTCCCACGGGACAGATTCCTACGAGCAGTACTTC
>TRBD1|TRBV30|TRBJ2-7|few
CAWYRDRPYEQYF
TGTGCCTGGTACCGGGACAGACCCTACGAGCAGTACTTC
>TRBD1|TRBV29-1|TRBJ2-6|-
CSVGQGSGANVLTF
TGCAGCGTTGGACAGGGCTCTGGGGCCAACGTCCTGACTTTC
>-|TRBV4-3|TRBJ1-2|once
CASSREDRRAYGYTF
TGCGCCAGCAGCCGAGAAGACAGGAGGGCCTATGGCTACACCTTC
>TRBD1|TRBV18|TRBJ1-1|-
CASSPPGQPNPNTEAFF
TGTGCCAGCTCACCCCCGGGACAGCCAAATCCGAACACTGAAGCTTTCTTT
>-|TRBV10-3|TRBJ2-1|-
CAISDLGQGSYNEQFF
TGTGCCATCAGTGATTTAGGTCAGGGGAGTTACAATGAGCAGTTCTTC
>-|TRBV19|TRBJ1-5|-
CASSIGRGGRNQPQHF
TGTGCCAGTAGTATAGGAAGGGGGGGTAGGAATCAGCCCCAGCATTTT
>-|TRBV30|TRBJ2-5|-
CACYSDPTGGRETQYF
TGTGCCTGCTACTCCGACCCGACAGGAGGACGAGAGACCCAGTACTTC
>TRBD1|TRBV6-6|TRBJ2-7|-
CASSAGQGVGQYF
TGTGCCAGCAGTGCGGGACAGGGCGTAGGGCAGTACTTC
>-|TRBV5-1|TRBJ2-3|-
CASSLGDFPTDTQYF
TGCGCCAGCTCCCTCGGGGACTTCCCCACAGATACGCAGTATTTT
>TRBD1|TRBV7-9|TRBJ2-2|-
CASRVSGGTGANTGELFF
TGTGCCAGCAGGGTGTCTGGGGGGACAGGGGCGAACACCGGGGAGCTGTTTTTT
>-|TRBV9|TRBJ1-5|few
CASSVDGRSNQPQHF
TGTGCCAGCAGCGTAGACGGGAGAAGCAATCAGCCCCAGCATTTT
>TRBD1|TRBV6-1|TRBJ2-7|-
CASRDHMGQAYEQYF
TGTGCCAGCAGGGACCATATGGGACAGGCCTACGAGCAGTACTTC
>-|TRBV20-1|TRBJ2-1|-
CSAQPRDWQFF
TGCAGTGCACAACCCCGGGACTGGCAGTTCTTC
>TRBD1|TRBV27|TRBJ1-4|-
CASSPPQGVGKLFF
TGTGCCAGCAGTCCCCCCCAGGGGGTTGGAAAACTGTTTTTT
>-|TRBV19|TRBJ2-7|-
CASSSGRKGPRYEQYF
TGTGCCAGTAGTTCCGGTCGTAAAGGGCCACGCTACGAGCAGTACTTC
>-|TRBV2|TRBJ1-2|-
CASSERDTYNYGYTF
TGTGCCAGCAGTGAAAGGGACACATACAACTATGGCTACACCTTC